What follows describes a single TCR beta chain. The data derive from a study of blood T cell repertoires in COVID-19. Study as a whole: Donors in the United States, Italy and Spain gave samples during acute or convalescent COVID-19.

Trimming took off 0 bases at V and 0 bases at J, with 6 bases between the two ends. The CDR3 consists of 15 residues. Germline V lookup: CDR1 LGHDT, CDR2 YNNKEL (reference sequence). The assay was immunoSEQ multiplex PCR, and TCRdb's table has in-frame clones only and misses some. The profile shows some 170,000 clones, roughly 87% of them singletons. Sequenced material: PBMCs or T cells enriched from blood (not recorded which). This chain uses TRBV3-1 (or the pseudogene TRBV3-2) with TRBJ1-3; D is ambiguous. The TCR sequence derives from a human donor with acute COVID-19. The donor label of this sample is uncertain. The DNA of the CDR3 is TGTGCCAGCAGCCAAGACAGATTCTCTGGAAACACCATATATTTT. Residues: CASSQDRFSGNTIYF.